This T cell receptor (beta chain) was sequenced during a study of T cell changes during pregnancy in multiple sclerosis. Measured with immunoSEQ multiplex PCR; TCRdb has only the in-frame clones, and not every one. Of approximately 33,000 clones listed, almost 90% are singletons. Germline V gives CDR1 LGHNA, CDR2 YNFKEQ. The CDR3 is made up of 20 amino acids. Between the trimmed V and J ends, which lost 0 bases and 2 bases, there was a span of 24 bases. The origin of this receptor is a female donor in good health, enrolled as a control in a pregnancy study. The chain is built from TRBV4-2 and TRBJ2-3; perhaps TRBD2 as D (5 bases). Sequencing was performed on CD4+ T cells from peripheral blood mononuclear cells, taken in the first trimester of pregnancy. CDR3: CASSQEIRANGSPDTDTQYF. In DNA form, the CDR3 reads TGTGCCAGCAGCCAAGAAATAAGGGCCAATGGGAGCCCCGACACAGATACGCAGTATTTT.